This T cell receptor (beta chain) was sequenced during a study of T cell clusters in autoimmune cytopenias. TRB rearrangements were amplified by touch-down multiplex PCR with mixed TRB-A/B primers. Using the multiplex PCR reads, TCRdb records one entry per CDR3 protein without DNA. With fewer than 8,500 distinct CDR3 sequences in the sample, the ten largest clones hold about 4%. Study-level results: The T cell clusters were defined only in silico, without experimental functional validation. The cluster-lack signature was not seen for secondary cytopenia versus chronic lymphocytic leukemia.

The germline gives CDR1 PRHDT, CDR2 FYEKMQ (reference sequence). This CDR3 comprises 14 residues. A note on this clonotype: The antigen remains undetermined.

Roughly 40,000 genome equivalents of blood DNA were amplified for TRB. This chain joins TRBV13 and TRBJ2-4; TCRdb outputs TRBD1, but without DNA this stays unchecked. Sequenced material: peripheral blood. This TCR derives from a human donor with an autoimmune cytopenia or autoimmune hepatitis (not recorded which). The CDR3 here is CASSSYRGKNIQYF.